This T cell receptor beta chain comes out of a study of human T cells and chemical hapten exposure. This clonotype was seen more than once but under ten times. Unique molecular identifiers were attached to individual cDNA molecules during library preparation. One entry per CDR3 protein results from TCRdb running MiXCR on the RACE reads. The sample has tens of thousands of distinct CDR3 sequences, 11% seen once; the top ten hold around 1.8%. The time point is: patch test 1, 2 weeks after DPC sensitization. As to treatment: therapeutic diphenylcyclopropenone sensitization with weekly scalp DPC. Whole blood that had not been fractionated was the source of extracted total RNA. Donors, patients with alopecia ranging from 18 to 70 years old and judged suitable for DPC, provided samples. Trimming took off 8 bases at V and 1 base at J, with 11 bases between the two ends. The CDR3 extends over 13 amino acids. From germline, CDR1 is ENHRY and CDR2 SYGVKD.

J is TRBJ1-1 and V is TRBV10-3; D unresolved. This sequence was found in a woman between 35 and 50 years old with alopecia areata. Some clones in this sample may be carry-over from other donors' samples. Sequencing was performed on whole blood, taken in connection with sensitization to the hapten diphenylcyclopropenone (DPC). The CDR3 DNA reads TGTGCCATCGCTCCGGACCGGAACACTGAAGCTTTCTTT. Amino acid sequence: CAIAPDRNTEAFF.